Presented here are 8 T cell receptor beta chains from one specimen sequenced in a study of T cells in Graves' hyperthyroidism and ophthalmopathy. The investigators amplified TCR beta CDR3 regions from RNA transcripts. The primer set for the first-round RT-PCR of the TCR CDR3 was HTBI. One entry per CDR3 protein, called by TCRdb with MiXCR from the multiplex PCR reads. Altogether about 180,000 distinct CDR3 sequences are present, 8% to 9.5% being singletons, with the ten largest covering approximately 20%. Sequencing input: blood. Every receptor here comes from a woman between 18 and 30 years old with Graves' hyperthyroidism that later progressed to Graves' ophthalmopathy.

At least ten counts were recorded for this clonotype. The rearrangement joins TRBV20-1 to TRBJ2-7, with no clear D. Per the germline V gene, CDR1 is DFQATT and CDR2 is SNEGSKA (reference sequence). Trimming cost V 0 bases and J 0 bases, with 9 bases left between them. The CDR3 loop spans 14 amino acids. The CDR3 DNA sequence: TGCAGTGCTAGAGAATCTGGGGACTCCTACGAGCAGTACTTC. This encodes CSARESGDSYEQYF.

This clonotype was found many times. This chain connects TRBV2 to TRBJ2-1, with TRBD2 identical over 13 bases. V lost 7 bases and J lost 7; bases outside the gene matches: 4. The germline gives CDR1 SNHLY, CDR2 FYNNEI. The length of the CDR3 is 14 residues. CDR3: CASNSGLAGNEQFF. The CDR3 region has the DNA TGTGCCAGCAACTCGGGACTAGCGGGGAATGAGCAGTTCTTC.

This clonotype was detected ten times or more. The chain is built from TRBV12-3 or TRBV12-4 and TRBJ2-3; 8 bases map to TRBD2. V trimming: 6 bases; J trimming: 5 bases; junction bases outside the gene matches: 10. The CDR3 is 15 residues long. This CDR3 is CASSAGTRLRDTQYF. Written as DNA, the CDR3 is TGTGCCAGCAGCGCCGGGACTAGGCTACGAGATACGCAGTATTTT.

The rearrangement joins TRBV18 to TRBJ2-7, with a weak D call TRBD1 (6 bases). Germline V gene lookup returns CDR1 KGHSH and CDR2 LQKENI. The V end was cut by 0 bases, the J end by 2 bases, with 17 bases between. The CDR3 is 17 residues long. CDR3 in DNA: TGTGCCAGCTCACCACCCGTGGGGGCAGGGCCCCCCTACGAGCAGTACTTC. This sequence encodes CASSPPVGAGPPYEQYF. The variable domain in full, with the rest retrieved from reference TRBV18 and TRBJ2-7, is NAGVMQNPRHLVRRRGQEARLRCSPMKGHSHVYWYRQLPEEGLKFMVYLQKENIIDESGMPKERFSAEFPKEGPSILRIQQVVRGDSAAYFCASSPPVGAGPPYEQYFGPGTRLTVT.

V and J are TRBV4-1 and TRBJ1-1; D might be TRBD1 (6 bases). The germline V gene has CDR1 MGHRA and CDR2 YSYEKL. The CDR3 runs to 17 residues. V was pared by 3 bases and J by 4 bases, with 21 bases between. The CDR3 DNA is TGCGCCAGCAGCCAGGTACAGGGAGGGTGGGAAAGCACTGAAGCTTTCTTT. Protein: CASSQVQGGWESTEAFF.

In nucleotides, the CDR3 is TGTGCCAGCAGCTCACGACAGCCACCCTACGAGCAGTACTTC. It codes for CASSSRQPPYEQYF. The chain couples TRBV28 to TRBJ2-7; maybe TRBD1 (5 bases). Germline lookup yields CDR1 MDHEN and CDR2 SYDVKM. Deletions cut 6 bases from V and 2 bases from J, with 14 bases between. The CDR3 has 14 amino acids.

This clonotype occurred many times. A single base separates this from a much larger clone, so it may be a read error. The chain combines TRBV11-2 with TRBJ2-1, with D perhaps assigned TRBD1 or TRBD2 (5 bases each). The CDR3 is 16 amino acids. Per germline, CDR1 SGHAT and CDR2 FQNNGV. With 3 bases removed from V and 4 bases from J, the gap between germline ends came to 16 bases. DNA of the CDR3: TGTGCCAGCAGCTTTGAGGGAGAGGGGAAGTACAATGAGCAGTTCTTC. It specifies CASSFEGEGKYNEQFF.

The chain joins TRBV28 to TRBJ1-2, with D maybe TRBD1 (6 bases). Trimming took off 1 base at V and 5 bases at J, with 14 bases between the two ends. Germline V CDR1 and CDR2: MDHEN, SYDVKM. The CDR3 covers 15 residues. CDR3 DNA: TGTGCCAGCAGTTTATTGGGGGCAGGGAGGTATGGCTACACCTTC. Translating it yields CASSLLGAGRYGYTF.